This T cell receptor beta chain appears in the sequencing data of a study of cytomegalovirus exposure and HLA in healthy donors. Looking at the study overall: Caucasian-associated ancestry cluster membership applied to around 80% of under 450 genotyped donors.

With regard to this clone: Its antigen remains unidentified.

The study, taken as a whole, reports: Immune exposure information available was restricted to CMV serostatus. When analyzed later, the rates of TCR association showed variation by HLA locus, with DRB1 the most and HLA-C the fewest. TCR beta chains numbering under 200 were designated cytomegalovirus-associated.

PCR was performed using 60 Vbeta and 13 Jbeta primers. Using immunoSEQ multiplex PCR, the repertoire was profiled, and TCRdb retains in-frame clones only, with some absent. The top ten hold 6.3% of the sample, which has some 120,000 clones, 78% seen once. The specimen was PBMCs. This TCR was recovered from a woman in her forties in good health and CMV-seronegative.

DNA of the CDR3: TGTGCCAGCAAAAGACAGGGGGCGACCACTAATGAAAAACTGTTTTTT. It codes for CASKRQGATTNEKLFF. This chain joins TRBV4-2 and TRBJ1-4; 10 bases map to TRBD1. The CDR3 sequence is 16 residues long. Losses at the gene ends were 7 bases for V and 2 bases for J; bases not matched to a gene: 7. From germline, CDR1 is LGHNA and CDR2 YNFKEQ.